These T cell receptor beta chains were read from a single sample in a study of tumor and adjacent non-tumor tissue in lung cancer. MiXCR was run by TCRdb on the multiplex PCR reads, yielding one entry per CDR3 protein. The sample holds fewer than 85,000 distinct CDR3 sequences, 60% to 85% seen once. The sample comprised lung tumor tissue. All receptors derive from a woman aged 45-60 years with non-small cell lung cancer. Both conserved end residues are trimmed from each CDR3. Each record gives: CDR3 protein, clone size, J gene, V gene, CDR3 length. Not every row has a clone size; where given, it reads once, few, many or a size class.

cdr3_aa: ANSQDLTSNQPQH; clone_size: NA; j_call: TRBJ1-5; v_call: TRBV4-2; cdr3_length: 13
cdr3_aa: SVFIRMGTREAQY; clone_size: NA; j_call: TRBJ2-5; v_call: TRBV29-1; cdr3_length: 13
cdr3_aa: SAPRGQGASETQY; clone_size: many; j_call: TRBJ2-5; v_call: TRBV20-1; cdr3_length: 13
cdr3_aa: AISESGTGLLNEQF; clone_size: NA; j_call: TRBJ2-1; v_call: TRBV10-3; cdr3_length: 14
cdr3_aa: ASNLKAGRVF; clone_size: NA; j_call: TRBJ2-1; v_call: TRBV12-3/TRBV12-4; cdr3_length: 10
cdr3_aa: PSRRQGSYKPQH; clone_size: NA; j_call: TRBJ1-5; v_call: TRBV6-1; cdr3_length: 12
cdr3_aa: ASSFTGGPNSPLH; clone_size: NA; j_call: TRBJ1-6; v_call: TRBV5-5; cdr3_length: 13
cdr3_aa: ASSVVMDPTPNSPLH; clone_size: NA; j_call: TRBJ1-6; v_call: TRBV9; cdr3_length: 15
cdr3_aa: ASSLWDGTGTYEQY; clone_size: many; j_call: TRBJ2-7; v_call: TRBV5-6; cdr3_length: 14
cdr3_aa: ASSLDMGASDYEQY; clone_size: many; j_call: TRBJ2-7; v_call: TRBV11-2; cdr3_length: 14
cdr3_aa: DRSRRQGLSSYEQY; clone_size: NA; j_call: TRBJ2-7; v_call: TRBV28; cdr3_length: 14
cdr3_aa: SVEGVAGGADTQY; clone_size: many; j_call: TRBJ2-3; v_call: TRBV29-1; cdr3_length: 13
cdr3_aa: SVPSGRKSDTQY; clone_size: NA; j_call: TRBJ2-3; v_call: TRBV29-1; cdr3_length: 12
cdr3_aa: ATSVKGAQGLYNERF; clone_size: NA; j_call: TRBJ2-1; v_call: TRBV24-1; cdr3_length: 15
cdr3_aa: ASSDLGLAGDYEQY; clone_size: many; j_call: TRBJ2-7; v_call: TRBV6-1; cdr3_length: 14
cdr3_aa: ASSYGGRGNDQY; clone_size: NA; j_call: NA; v_call: TRBV6-2/TRBV6-3; cdr3_length: 12
cdr3_aa: ASSLGARAGEQY; clone_size: once; j_call: TRBJ2-7; v_call: TRBV11-2; cdr3_length: 12
cdr3_aa: ATCDSDGPEPQH; clone_size: NA; j_call: TRBJ1-5; v_call: TRBV24-1; cdr3_length: 12
cdr3_aa: ANSLRTGTSLETQY; clone_size: NA; j_call: TRBJ2-5; v_call: TRBV11-2; cdr3_length: 14
cdr3_aa: ASSLPPWQPQH; clone_size: once; j_call: TRBJ1-5; v_call: TRBV28; cdr3_length: 11
cdr3_aa: ASRTGTGTSRNTIY; clone_size: few; j_call: TRBJ1-3; v_call: TRBV5-1; cdr3_length: 14
cdr3_aa: ASSGQGRGYDYT; clone_size: NA; j_call: TRBJ1-2; v_call: TRBV12-3/TRBV12-4; cdr3_length: 12
cdr3_aa: ASSFVPCWTSGRAEQF; clone_size: NA; j_call: TRBJ2-1; v_call: TRBV12-1; cdr3_length: 16
cdr3_aa: ASSLGLGTPEETQY; clone_size: many; j_call: TRBJ2-5; v_call: TRBV7-8; cdr3_length: 14
cdr3_aa: SAQNTFYGCT; clone_size: few; j_call: TRBJ1-2; v_call: TRBV20-1; cdr3_length: 10
cdr3_aa: ASRDPGLAGELF; clone_size: many; j_call: TRBJ2-2; v_call: TRBV6-5; cdr3_length: 12
cdr3_aa: ASSQEGSTGANVQT; clone_size: NA; j_call: TRBJ2-6; v_call: TRBV4-2; cdr3_length: 14
cdr3_aa: ASSRKRVSEQF; clone_size: NA; j_call: TRBJ2-1; v_call: TRBV4-1; cdr3_length: 11
cdr3_aa: VTAERISDTQY; clone_size: NA; j_call: TRBJ2-3; v_call: TRBV23-1; cdr3_length: 11
cdr3_aa: TASIGGGPIEQF; clone_size: once; j_call: TRBJ2-1; v_call: TRBV20-1; cdr3_length: 12
cdr3_aa: ASSYTQGAGQSQH; clone_size: NA; j_call: TRBJ1-5; v_call: TRBV6-5; cdr3_length: 13
cdr3_aa: AISETLGTRRNELF; clone_size: NA; j_call: TRBJ2-1; v_call: TRBV10-3; cdr3_length: 14
cdr3_aa: ASNPMGGASGTEQF; clone_size: many; j_call: TRBJ2-1; v_call: TRBV11-2; cdr3_length: 14
cdr3_aa: AGRPGTDTGELF; clone_size: NA; j_call: TRBJ2-2; v_call: TRBV6-6; cdr3_length: 12
cdr3_aa: ASSQWERGDNQPQH; clone_size: NA; j_call: TRBJ1-5; v_call: TRBV4-1; cdr3_length: 14
cdr3_aa: ASSEAGLGENLNTGELF; clone_size: NA; j_call: TRBJ2-2; v_call: TRBV6-1; cdr3_length: 17
cdr3_aa: SVRSGQLAKNIQY; clone_size: once; j_call: TRBJ2-4; v_call: TRBV20-1; cdr3_length: 13
cdr3_aa: ASSPFFDGAYNEQF; clone_size: NA; j_call: TRBJ2-1; v_call: TRBV5-1; cdr3_length: 14
cdr3_aa: ASSGPSGVTKNIQY; clone_size: NA; j_call: TRBJ2-4; v_call: TRBV6-5; cdr3_length: 14
cdr3_aa: ASSDQNLAGGHNEQF; clone_size: NA; j_call: TRBJ2-1; v_call: TRBV6-4; cdr3_length: 15
cdr3_aa: SVQLFEDRGWEKLF; clone_size: NA; j_call: TRBJ1-4; v_call: TRBV29-1; cdr3_length: 14
cdr3_aa: TSRGDIYEQY; clone_size: NA; j_call: TRBJ2-7; v_call: TRBV6-1; cdr3_length: 10
cdr3_aa: ASSPGSVNYGCT; clone_size: once; j_call: TRBJ1-2; v_call: TRBV6-6; cdr3_length: 12